This T cell receptor (beta chain) was obtained from a study of blood T cells in healthy people across ages. The study, taken as a whole, reports: Among T cells, TCR beta diversity per million cells dropped roughly linearly as age rose.

Combining a sample-barcoded 5' primer with a J-beta primer mix, a second PCR ran for roughly 7 to 11 cycles. The study obtained at least 3 million CDR3-containing paired-end reads from every sample. TCRdb ran MiXCR on the 5' RACE reads and lists one entry per CDR3 protein. The repertoire consists of about 1,500,000 distinct CDR3 sequences, with 28% occurring once and the leading ten covering around 7.7%. As for this clonotype: As yet, its antigen is unknown.

V was pared by 4 bases and J by 8 bases, with 18 bases between. The CDR3 totals 15 residues. Sequencing input: blood. The origin of this receptor is a woman younger than 45 in good health. V is TRBV12-3 or TRBV12-4 and J is TRBJ2-1, with a possible D match to TRBD2 (7 bases). CDR3 sequence (DNA): TGTGCCAGCAGTTCACTCGGGGGGCGGGGCGATGAGCAGTTCTTC. This sequence encodes CASSSLGGRGDEQFF.